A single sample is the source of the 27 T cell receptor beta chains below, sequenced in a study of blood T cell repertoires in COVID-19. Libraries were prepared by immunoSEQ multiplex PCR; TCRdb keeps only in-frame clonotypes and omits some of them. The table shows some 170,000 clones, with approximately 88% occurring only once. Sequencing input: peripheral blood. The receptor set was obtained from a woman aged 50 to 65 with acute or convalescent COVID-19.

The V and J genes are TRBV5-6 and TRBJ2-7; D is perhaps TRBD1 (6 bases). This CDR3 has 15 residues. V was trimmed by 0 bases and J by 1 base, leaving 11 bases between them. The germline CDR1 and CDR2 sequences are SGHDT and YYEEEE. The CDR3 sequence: CASSLAGHVSYEQYF. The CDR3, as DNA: TGTGCCAGCAGCTTGGCGGGACACGTTTCCTACGAGCAGTACTTC.

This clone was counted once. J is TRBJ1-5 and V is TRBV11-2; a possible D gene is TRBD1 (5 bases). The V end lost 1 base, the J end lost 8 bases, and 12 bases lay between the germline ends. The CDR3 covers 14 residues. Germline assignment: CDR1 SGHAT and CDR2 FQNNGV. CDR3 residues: CASSLGVWGEPQHF. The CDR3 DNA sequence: TGTGCCAGCAGCTTAGGCGTCTGGGGGGAGCCCCAGCATTTT.

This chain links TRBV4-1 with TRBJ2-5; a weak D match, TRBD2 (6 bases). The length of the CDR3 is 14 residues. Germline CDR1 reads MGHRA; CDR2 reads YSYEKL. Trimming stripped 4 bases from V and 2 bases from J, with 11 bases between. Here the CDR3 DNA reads TGCGCCAGCAGCCGCTGGGGGGTACAAGAGACCCAGTACTTC. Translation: CASSRWGVQETQYF.

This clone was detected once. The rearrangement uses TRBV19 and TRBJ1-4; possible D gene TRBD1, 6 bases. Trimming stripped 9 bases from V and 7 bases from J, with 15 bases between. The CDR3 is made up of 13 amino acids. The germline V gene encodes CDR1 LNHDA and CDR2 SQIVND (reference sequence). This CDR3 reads CASNQGRPEKLFF. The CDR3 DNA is TGTGCCAGCAATCAGGGGCGACCTGAAAAACTGTTTTTT.

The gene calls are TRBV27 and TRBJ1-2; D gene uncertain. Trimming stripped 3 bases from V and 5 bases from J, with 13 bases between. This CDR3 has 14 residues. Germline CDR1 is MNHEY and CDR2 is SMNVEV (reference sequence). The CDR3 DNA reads TGTGCCAGCAGTTTCAACGCGGGTTATTATGGCTACACCTTC. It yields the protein CASSFNAGYYGYTF.

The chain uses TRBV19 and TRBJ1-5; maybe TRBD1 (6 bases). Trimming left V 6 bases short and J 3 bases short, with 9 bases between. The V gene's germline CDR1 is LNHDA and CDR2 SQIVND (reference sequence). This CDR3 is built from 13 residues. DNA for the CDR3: TGTGCCAGTAGAAGGGACATCAATCAGCCCCAGCATTTT. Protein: CASRRDINQPQHF.

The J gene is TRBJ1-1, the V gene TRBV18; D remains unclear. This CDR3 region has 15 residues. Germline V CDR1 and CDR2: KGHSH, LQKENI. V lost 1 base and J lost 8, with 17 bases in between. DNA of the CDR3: TGTGCCAGCTCACCACGGTCCCGGGGAAAAGACGAAGCTTTCTTT. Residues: CASSPRSRGKDEAFF.

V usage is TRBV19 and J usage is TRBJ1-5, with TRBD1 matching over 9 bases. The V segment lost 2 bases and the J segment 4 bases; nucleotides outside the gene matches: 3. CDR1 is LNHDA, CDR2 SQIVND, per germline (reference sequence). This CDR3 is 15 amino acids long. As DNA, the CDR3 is TGTGCCAGTAGTATAACAGGGGGCCCAAATCAGCCCCAGCATTTT. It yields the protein CASSITGGPNQPQHF.

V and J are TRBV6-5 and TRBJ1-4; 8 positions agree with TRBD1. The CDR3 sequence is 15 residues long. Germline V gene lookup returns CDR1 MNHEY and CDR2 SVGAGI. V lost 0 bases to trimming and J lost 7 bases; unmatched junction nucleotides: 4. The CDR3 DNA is TGTGCCAGCAGTTACTCCCAGGGGGCTTCTGAAAAACTGTTTTTT. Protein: CASSYSQGASEKLFF.

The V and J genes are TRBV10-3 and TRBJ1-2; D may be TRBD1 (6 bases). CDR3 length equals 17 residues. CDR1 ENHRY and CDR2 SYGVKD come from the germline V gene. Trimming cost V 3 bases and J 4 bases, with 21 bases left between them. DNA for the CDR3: TGTGCCATCAGTGACGGGATGGGGGCAGCGGATACCTATGGCTACACCTTC. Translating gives CAISDGMGAADTYGYTF.

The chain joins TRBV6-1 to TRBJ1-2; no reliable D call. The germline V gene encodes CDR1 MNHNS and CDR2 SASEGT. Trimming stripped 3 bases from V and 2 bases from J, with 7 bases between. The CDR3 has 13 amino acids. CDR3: CASSDRGNYGYTF. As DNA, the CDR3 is TGTGCCAGCAGTGACCGTGGCAACTATGGCTACACCTTC.

The CDR3 nucleotides read TGTGCCAGCAGTCTAGGACTAGACTATGGCTACACCTTC. Translation gives CASSLGLDYGYTF. The chain has TRBV2 and TRBJ1-2; D is ambiguous. Germline V lookup: CDR1 SNHLY, CDR2 FYNNEI. The V gene lost 5 bases and the J gene lost 3 bases, with 10 bases spanning the gap. The CDR3 contains 13 residues.

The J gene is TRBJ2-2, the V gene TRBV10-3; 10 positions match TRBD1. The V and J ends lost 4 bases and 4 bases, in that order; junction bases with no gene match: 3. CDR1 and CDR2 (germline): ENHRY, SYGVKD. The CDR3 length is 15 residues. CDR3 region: CAISGGTGVTGELFF. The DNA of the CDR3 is TGTGCCATCAGTGGCGGGACAGGGGTCACCGGGGAGCTGTTTTTT.

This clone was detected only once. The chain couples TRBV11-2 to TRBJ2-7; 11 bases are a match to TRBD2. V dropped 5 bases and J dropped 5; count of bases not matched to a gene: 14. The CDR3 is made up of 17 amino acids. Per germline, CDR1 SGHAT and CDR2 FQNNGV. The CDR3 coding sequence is TGTGCCAGCAGCCTAGGGGGTACTAGCGGGAGTGTCAACGAGCAGTACTTC. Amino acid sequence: CASSLGGTSGSVNEQYF.

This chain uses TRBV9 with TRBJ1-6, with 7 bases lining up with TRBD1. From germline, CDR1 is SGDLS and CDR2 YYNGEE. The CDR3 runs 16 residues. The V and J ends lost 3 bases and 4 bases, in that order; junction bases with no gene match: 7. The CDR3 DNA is TGTGCCAGCAGCGCCCCCGGGACAGATTATAATTCACCCCTCCACTTT. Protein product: CASSAPGTDYNSPLHF.

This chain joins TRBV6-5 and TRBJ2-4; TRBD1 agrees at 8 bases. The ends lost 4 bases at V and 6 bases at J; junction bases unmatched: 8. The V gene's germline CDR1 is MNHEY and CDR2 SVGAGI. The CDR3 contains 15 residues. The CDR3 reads CASSWTGKGRNIQYF. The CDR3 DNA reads TGTGCCAGCAGTTGGACAGGGAAAGGCAGAAACATTCAGTACTTC.

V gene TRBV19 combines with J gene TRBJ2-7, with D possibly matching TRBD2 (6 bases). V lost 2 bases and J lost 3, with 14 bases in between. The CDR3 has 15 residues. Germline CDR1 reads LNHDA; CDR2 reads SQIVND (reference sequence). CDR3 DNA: TGTGCCAGTAGTATAATCCCGACCGGGAGCTACGAGCAGTACTTC. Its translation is CASSIIPTGSYEQYF.

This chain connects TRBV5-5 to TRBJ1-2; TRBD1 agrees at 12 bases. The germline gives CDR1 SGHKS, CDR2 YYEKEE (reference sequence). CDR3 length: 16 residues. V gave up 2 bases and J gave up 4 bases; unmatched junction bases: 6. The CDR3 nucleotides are TGTGCCAGCAGCTTTACCGGGACAGGGGGCATCTATGGCTACACCTTC. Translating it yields CASSFTGTGGIYGYTF.

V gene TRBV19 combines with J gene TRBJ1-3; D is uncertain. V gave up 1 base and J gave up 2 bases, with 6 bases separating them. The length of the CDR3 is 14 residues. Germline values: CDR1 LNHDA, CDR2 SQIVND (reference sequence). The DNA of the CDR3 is TGTGCCAGTAGTATAGTCGGGACTGGAAACACCATATATTTT. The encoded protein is CASSIVGTGNTIYF. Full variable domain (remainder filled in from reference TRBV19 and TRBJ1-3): DGGITQSPKYLFRKEGQNVTLSCEQNLNHDAMYWYRQDPGQGLRLIYYSQIVNDFQKGDIAEGYSVSREKKESFPLTVTSAQKNPTAFYLCASSIVGTGNTIYFGEGSWLTVV.

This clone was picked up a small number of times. The CDR3 here is CATSLGQGTEAFF. The CDR3 region has the DNA TGTGCCACCAGTTTGGGACAGGGCACTGAAGCTTTCTTT. The J gene is TRBJ1-1, the V gene TRBV24-1, with 9 bases aligning to TRBD1. Unmatched junction bases numbered 2, after V lost 6 bases and J lost 4 bases. This CDR3 spans 13 amino acids. Germline CDR1 is KGHDR and CDR2 is SFDVKD.

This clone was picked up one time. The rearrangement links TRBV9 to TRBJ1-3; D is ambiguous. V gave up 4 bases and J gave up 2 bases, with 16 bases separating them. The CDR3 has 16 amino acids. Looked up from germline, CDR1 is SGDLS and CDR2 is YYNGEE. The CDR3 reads CASSRFLAGTGNTIYF. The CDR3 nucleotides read TGTGCCAGCAGCCGCTTCCTAGCGGGCACTGGAAACACCATATATTTT.

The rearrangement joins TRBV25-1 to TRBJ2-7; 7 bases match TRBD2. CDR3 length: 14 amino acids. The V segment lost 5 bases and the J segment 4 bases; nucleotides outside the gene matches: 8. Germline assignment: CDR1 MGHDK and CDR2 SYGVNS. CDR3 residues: CASSPRLAEYEQYF. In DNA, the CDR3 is TGTGCCAGCAGTCCGCGCCTAGCGGAATACGAGCAGTACTTC.

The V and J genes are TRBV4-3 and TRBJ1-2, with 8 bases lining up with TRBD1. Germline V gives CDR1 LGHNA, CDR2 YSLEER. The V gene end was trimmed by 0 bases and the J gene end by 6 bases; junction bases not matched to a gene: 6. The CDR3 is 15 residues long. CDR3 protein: CASSQDRQGFNGYTF. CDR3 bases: TGCGCCAGCAGCCAAGATAGACAGGGGTTCAATGGCTACACCTTC.

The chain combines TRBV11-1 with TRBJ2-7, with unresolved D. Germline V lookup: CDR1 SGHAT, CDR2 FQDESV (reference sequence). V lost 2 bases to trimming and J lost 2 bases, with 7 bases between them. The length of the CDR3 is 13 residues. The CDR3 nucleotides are TGTGCCAGCAGCTTAAACACCCCCTACGAGCAGTACTTC. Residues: CASSLNTPYEQYF.

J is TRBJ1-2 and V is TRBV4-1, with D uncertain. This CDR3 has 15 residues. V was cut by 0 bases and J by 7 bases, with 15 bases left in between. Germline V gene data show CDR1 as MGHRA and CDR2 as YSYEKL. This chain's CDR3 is CASSQEVVERGGYTF. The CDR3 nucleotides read TGCGCCAGCAGCCAAGAGGTCGTAGAACGGGGTGGCTACACCTTC.

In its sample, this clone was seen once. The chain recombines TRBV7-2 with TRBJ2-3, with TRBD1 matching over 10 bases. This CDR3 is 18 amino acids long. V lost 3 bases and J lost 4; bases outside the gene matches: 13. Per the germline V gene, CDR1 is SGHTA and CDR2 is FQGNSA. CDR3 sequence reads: CASSFSGGGTGVADTQYF. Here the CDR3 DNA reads TGTGCCAGCAGCTTCAGCGGAGGGGGGACAGGGGTTGCAGATACGCAGTATTTT.

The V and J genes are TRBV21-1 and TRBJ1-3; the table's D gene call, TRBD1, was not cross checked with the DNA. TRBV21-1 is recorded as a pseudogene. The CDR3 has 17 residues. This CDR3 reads CASSAGQQGKAGNTIYF. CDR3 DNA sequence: TGTGCCAGCAGCGCCGGTCAACAGGGTAAAGCTGGAAACACCATATATTTT.